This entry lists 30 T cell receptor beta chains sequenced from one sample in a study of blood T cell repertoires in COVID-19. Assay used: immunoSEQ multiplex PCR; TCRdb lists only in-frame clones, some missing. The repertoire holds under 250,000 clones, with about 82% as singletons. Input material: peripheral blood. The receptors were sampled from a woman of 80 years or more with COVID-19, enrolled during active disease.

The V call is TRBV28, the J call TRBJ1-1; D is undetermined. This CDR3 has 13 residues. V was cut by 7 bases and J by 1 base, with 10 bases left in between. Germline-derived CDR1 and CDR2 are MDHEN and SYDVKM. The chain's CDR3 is CASTNTGNTEAFF. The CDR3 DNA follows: TGTGCCAGCACTAATACGGGGAACACTGAAGCTTTCTTT.

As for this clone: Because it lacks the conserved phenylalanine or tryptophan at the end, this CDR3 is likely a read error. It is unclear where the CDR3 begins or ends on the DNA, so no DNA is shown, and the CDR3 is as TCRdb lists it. CDR3 loop: CASSLRGTSGGPAL. The chain has TRBV3-1 (or the pseudogene TRBV3-2) and TRBJ2-7; TRBD2 is the table's D call, not checked against the DNA. The germline V gene encodes CDR1 LGHDT and CDR2 YNNKEL (reference sequence). 14 amino acids form the CDR3, both terminal residues included.

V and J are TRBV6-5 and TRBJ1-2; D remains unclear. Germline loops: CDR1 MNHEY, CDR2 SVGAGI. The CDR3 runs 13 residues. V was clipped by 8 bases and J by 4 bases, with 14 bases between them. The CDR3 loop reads CASLGSFGYGYTF. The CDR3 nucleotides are TGTGCCAGCCTTGGCAGTTTTGGCTATGGCTACACCTTC.

The CDR3 spells CASSTQSQGILGYTF. The DNA of the CDR3 is TGTGCCAGCAGCACTCAGAGCCAGGGGATATTGGGCTACACCTTC. The chain is built from TRBV21-1 and TRBJ1-2; the table's D gene call, TRBD1, was not cross checked with the DNA. TRBV21-1 represents a pseudogene. The CDR3 runs 15 residues.

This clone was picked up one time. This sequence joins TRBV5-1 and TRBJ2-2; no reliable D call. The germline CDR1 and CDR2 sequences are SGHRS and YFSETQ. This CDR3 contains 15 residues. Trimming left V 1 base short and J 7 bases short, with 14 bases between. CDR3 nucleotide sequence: TGCGCCAGCAGCTTGATCGGTCGTGGTATCGGGGAGCTGTTTTTT. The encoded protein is CASSLIGRGIGELFF.

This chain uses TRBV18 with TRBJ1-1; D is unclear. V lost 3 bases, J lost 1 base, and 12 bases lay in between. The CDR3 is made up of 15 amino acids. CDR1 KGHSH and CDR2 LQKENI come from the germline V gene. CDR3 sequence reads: CASSPSQDSNTEAFF. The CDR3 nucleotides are TGTGCCAGCTCACCCTCCCAGGACTCGAACACTGAAGCTTTCTTT.

CDR3 sequence: CASLEIGLAAHNEQFF. The DNA for the CDR3 is TGTGCCAGTCTTGAAATAGGACTAGCGGCCCACAATGAGCAGTTCTTC. The chain joins TRBV7-9 to TRBJ2-1, with 10 bases identical to TRBD2. The germline CDR1 and CDR2 sequences are SEHNR and FQNEAQ (reference sequence). V gave up 9 bases and J gave up 5 bases; unmatched junction bases: 13. The CDR3 is 16 residues long.

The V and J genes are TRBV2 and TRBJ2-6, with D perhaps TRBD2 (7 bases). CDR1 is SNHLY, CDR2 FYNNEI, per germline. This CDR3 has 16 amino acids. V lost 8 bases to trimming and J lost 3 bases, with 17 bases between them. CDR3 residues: CASYGGRLVGANVLTF. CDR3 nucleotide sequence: TGTGCCAGCTACGGGGGGCGCCTGGTTGGGGCCAACGTCCTGACTTTC.

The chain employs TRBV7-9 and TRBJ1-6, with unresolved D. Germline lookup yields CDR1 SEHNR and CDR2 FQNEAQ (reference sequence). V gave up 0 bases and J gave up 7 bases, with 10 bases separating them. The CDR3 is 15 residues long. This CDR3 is CASSLAPPGNSPLHF. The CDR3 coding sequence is TGTGCCAGCAGCTTAGCCCCCCCCGGGAATTCACCCCTCCACTTT.

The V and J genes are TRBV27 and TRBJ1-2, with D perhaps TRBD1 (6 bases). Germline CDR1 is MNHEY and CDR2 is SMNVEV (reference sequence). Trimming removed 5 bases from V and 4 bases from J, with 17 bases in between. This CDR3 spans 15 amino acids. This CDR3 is CASSPRGGAGYGYTF. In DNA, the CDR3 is TGTGCCAGCAGTCCTCGAGGGGGGGCAGGCTATGGCTACACCTTC.

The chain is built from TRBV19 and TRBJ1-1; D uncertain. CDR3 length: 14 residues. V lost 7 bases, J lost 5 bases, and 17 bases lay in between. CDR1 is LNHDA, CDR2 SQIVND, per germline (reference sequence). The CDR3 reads CASTPGRVGTEAFF. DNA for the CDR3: TGTGCCAGTACCCCGGGGAGGGTGGGGACTGAAGCTTTCTTT.

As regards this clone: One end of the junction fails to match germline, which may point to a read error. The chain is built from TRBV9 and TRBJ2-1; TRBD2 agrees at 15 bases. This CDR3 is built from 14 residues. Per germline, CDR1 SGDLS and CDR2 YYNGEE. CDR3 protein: CASSGGLAGGPVVF. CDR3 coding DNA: TGTGCCAGCAGCGGGGGACTAGCGGGGGGCCCTGTAGTCTTC.

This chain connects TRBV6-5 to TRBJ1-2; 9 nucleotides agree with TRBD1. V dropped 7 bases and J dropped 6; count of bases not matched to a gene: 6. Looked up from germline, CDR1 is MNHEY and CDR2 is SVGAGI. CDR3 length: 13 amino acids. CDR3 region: CASTLRQGDGYTF. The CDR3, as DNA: TGTGCCAGCACCCTAAGACAGGGGGATGGCTACACCTTC.

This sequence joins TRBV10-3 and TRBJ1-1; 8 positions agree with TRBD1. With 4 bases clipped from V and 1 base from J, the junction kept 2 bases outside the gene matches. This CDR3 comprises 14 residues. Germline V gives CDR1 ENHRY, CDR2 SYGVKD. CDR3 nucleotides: TGTGCCATCAGTGCAGACAGGGGGAACACTGAAGCTTTCTTT. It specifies CAISADRGNTEAFF.

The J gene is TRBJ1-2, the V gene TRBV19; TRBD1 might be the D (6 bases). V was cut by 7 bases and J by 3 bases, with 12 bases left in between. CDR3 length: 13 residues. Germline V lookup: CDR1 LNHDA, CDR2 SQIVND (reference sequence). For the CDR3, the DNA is TGTGCCAGTACCGCACAGGGAGACTATGGCTACACCTTC. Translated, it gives CASTAQGDYGYTF.

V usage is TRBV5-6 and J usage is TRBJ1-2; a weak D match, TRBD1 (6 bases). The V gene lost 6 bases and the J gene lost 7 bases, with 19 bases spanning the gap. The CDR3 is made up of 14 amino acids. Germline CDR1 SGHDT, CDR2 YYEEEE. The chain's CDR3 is CASTQGGGRFGYTF. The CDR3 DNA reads TGTGCCAGCACCCAAGGGGGGGGGCGTTTTGGCTACACCTTC. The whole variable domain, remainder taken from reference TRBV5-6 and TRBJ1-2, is DAGVTQSPTHLIKTRGQQVTLRCSPKSGHDTVSWYQQALGQGPQFIFQYYEEEERQRGNFPDRFSGHQFPNYSSELNVNALLLGDSALYLCASTQGGGRFGYTFGSGTRLTVV.

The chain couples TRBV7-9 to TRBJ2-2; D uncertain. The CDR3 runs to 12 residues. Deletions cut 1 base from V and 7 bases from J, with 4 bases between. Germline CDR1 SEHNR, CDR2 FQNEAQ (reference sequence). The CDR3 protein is CASSLVYGELFF. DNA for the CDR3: TGTGCCAGCAGCTTAGTGTACGGGGAGCTGTTTTTT.

CDR3 coding DNA: TGTGCCAGCATTAGGCAGGGTAGCAGTGAGCAGTTCTTC. Protein sequence: CASIRQGSSEQFF. V and J are TRBV6-6 and TRBJ2-1; weak D call: TRBD1 (5 bases). Germline V lookup: CDR1 MNHNY, CDR2 SVGAGI (reference sequence). V shed 7 bases and J shed 9 bases, with 16 bases lying between them. There are 13 residues in the CDR3.

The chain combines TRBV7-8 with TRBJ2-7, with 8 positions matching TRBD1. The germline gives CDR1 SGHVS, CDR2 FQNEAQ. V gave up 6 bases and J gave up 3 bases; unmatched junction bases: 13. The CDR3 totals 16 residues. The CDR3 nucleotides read TGTGCCAGCAGTCATCGGACAGGGCTGCTTTTCTACGAGCAGTACTTC. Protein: CASSHRTGLLFYEQYF. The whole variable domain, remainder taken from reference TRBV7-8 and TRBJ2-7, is GAGVSQSPRYKVAKRGQDVALRCDPISGHVSLFWYQQALGQGPEFLTYFQNEAQLDKSGLPSDRFFAERPEGSVSTLKIQRTQQEDSAVYLCASSHRTGLLFYEQYFGPGTRLTVT.

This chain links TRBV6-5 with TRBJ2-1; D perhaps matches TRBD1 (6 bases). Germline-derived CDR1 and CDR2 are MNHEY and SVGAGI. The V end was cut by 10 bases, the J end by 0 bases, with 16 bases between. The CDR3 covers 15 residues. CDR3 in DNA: TGTGCCACCCTCCGGGACATCCGCTCCTACAATGAGCAGTTCTTC. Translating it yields CATLRDIRSYNEQFF.

DNA of the CDR3: TGTGCCAGCAGCTTAAAACAGGGTGTCACTGAAGCTTTCTTT. Translated, it gives CASSLKQGVTEAFF. This chain connects TRBV7-2 to TRBJ1-1; maybe TRBD1 (6 bases). Per the germline V gene, CDR1 is SGHTA and CDR2 is FQGNSA. With 2 bases removed from V and 4 bases from J, the gap between germline ends came to 11 bases. The CDR3 consists of 14 residues.

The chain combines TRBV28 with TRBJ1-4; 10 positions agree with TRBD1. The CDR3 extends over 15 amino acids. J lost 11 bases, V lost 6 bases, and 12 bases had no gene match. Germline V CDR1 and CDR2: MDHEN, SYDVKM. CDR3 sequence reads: CASRTGGEYEGKLFF. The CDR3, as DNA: TGTGCCAGCAGGACAGGGGGCGAATACGAGGGGAAACTGTTTTTT.

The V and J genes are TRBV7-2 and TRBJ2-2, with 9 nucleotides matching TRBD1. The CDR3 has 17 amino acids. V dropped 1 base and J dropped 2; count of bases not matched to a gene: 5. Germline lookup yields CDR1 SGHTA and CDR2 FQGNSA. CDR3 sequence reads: CASSLDGTGINTGELFF. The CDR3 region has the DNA TGTGCCAGCAGCTTAGATGGGACAGGGATCAACACCGGGGAGCTGTTTTTT.

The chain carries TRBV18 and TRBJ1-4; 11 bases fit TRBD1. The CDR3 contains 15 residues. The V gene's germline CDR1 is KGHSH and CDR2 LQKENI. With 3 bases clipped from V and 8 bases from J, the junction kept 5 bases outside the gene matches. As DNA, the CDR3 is TGTGCCAGCTCACCTGGACAGGGGGCCGAAGAAAAACTGTTTTTT. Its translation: CASSPGQGAEEKLFF.

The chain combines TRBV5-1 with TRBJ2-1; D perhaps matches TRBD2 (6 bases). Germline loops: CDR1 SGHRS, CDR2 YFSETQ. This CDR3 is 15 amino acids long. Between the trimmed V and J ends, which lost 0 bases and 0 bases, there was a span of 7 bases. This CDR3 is CASSLDGSSYNEQFF. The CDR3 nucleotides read TGCGCCAGCAGCTTGGACGGGAGCTCCTACAATGAGCAGTTCTTC.

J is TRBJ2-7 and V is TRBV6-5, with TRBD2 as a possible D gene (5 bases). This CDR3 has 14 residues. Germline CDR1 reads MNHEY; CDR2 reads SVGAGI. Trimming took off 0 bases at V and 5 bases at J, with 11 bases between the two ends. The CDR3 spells CASSYSRVRNEQYF. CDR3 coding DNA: TGTGCCAGCAGTTACTCGAGGGTCCGCAACGAGCAGTACTTC.

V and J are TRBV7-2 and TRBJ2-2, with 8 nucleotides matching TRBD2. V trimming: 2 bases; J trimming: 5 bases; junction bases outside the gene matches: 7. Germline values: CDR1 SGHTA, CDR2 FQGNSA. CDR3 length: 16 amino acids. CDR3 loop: CASSLYGTSKTGELFF. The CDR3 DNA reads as TGTGCCAGCAGCTTATACGGGACTAGTAAAACCGGGGAGCTGTTTTTT. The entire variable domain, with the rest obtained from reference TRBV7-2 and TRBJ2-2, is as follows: GAGVSQSPSNKVTEKGKDVELRCDPISGHTALYWYRQSLGQGLEFLIYFQGNSAPDKSGLPSDRFSAERTGGSVSTLTIQRTQQEDSAVYLCASSLYGTSKTGELFFGEGSRLTVL.

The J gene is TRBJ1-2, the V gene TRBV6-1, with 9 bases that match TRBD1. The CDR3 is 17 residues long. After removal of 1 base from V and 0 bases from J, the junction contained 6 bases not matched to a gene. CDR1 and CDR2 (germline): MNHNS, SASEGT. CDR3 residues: CASSEVTGGLANYGYTF. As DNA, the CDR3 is TGTGCCAGCAGTGAAGTCACAGGGGGCCTAGCTAACTATGGCTACACCTTC.

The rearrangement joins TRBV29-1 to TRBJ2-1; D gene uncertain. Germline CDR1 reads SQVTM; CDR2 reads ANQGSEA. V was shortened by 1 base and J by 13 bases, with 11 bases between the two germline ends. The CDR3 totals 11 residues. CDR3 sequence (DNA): TGCAGCGTTGAAGCTACAGACGCCCAGTTCTTC. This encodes CSVEATDAQFF.

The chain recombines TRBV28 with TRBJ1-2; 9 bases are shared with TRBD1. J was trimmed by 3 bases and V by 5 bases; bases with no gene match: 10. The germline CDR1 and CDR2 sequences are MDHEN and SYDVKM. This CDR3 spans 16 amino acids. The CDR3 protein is CASSPGGRQGDYGYTF. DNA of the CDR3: TGTGCCAGCAGTCCGGGGGGCCGACAGGGGGACTATGGCTACACCTTC.